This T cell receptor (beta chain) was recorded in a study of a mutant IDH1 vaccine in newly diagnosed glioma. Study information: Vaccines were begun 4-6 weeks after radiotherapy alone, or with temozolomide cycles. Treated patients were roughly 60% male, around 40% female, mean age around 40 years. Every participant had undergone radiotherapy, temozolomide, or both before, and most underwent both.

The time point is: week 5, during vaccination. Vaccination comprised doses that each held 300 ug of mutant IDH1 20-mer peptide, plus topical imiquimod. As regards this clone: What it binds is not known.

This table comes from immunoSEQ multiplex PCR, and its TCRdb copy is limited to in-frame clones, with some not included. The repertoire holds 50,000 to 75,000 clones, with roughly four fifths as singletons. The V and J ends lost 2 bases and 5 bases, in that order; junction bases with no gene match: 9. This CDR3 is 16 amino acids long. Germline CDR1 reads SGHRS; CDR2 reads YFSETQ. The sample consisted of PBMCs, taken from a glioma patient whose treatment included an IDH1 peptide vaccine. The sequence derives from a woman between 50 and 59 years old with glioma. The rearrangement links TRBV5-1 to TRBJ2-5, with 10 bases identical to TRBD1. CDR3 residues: CASSFTGTGASETQYF. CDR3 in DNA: TGCGCCAGCAGCTTCACCGGGACAGGGGCGTCGGAGACCCAGTACTTC.